The present T cell receptor beta chain was sequenced within a study of blood T cell repertoires in COVID-19. Per the authors' pipeline: Estimation of nucleated cell counts was performed using reference gene primer amplification. Generated by immunoSEQ multiplex PCR, the TCRdb table keeps only in-frame clones and is missing some. The V and J calls and clone size are taken from that table; D and trimming were inferred from the DNA. The data show a few hundred thousand clones, approximately 88% seen once. Patients from Seattle were sampled longitudinally, starting during active infection. This CDR3 spans 14 amino acids. The V end was cut by 8 bases, the J end by 2 bases, with 14 bases between. Germline CDR1 is LNHDA and CDR2 is SQIVND (reference sequence).

J is TRBJ2-3 and V is TRBV19; D gene unclear. The origin of this receptor is a woman aged 70 to 79 with COVID-19, enrolled during active disease. The sample was peripheral blood. CDR3 residues: CASHPDLATDTQYF. Here the CDR3 DNA reads TGTGCCAGTCATCCTGACTTAGCCACAGATACGCAGTATTTT.